The T cell receptor beta chain described here comes from a study of blood T cell repertoires in COVID-19. The wider study: PBMCs, B-cell-depleted T cells, or T cells provided the cDNA or gDNA that made up the material.

Note on this clone: No DNA is shown, since the ends of the CDR3 on it are uncertain; the CDR3 is the one TCRdb lists.

As handled by the study authors: Reference gene primer amplification gave nucleated cell count estimates. Assay: immunoSEQ multiplex PCR; the TCRdb copy retains only in-frame clones and omits some. V and J calls and clone size are given by that table; D and trimming were obtained from the DNA. The sample lists 150,000 or so clones; 75% to 90% were seen once. Ends included, the CDR3 has 16 residues. This sequence joins TRBV21-1 and TRBJ2-7; the D call of TRBD2 is as the table states it, not checked on the DNA. TRBV21-1 is flagged as a pseudogene. The sample consisted of peripheral blood. The source of this sequence is a human donor in a cohort sampled during active COVID-19. CDR3 sequence reads: CASSKWGAGAPYEQYF.